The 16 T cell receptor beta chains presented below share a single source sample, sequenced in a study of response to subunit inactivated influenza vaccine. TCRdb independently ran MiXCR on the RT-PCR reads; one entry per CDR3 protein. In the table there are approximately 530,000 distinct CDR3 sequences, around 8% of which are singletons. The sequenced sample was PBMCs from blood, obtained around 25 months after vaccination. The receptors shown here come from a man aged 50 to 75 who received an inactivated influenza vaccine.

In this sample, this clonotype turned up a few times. CDR3 sequence: CASSFQGNTDTQYF. In nucleotides, the CDR3 is TGCGCCAGCAGCTTCCAGGGAAACACAGATACGCAGTATTTT. The chain joins TRBV5-1 to TRBJ2-3; D may be TRBD1 (5 bases). V dropped 2 bases and J dropped 2 bases, with 9 bases sitting between them. The CDR3 spans 14 residues. The germline gives CDR1 SGHRS, CDR2 YFSETQ.

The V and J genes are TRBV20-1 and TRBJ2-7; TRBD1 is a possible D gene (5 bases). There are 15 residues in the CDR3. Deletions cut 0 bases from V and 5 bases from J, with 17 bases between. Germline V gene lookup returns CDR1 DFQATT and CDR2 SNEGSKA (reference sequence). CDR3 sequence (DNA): TGCAGTGCTAGAGATCACGGCAGGGTGGCCCACGAGCAGTACTTC. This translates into CSARDHGRVAHEQYF.

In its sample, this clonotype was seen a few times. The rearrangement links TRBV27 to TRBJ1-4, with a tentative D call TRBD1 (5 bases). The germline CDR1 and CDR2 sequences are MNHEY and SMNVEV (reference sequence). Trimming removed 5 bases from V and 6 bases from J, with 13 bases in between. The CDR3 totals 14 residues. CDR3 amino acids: CASSRRGPYEKLFF. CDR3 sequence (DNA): TGTGCCAGCAGTAGAAGGGGCCCCTATGAAAAACTGTTTTTT.

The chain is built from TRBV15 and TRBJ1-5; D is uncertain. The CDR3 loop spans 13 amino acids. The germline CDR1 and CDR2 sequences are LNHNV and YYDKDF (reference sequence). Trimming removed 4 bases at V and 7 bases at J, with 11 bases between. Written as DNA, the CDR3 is TGTGCCACCAGCACCGGAAGGTGGCAGCCCCAGCATTTT. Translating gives CATSTGRWQPQHF.

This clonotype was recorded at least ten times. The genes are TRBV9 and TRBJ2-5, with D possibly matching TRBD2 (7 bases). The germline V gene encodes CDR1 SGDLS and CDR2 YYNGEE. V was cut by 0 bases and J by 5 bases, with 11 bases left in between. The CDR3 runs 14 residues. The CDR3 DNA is TGTGCCAGCAGCGTAGGGGGGGGGCTGGAGACCCAGTACTTC. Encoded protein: CASSVGGGLETQYF.

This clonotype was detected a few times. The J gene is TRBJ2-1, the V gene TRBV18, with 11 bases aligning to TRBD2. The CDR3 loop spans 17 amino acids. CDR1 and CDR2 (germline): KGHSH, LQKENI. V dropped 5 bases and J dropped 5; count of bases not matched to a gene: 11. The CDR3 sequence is CASSVALTSGRDNEQFF. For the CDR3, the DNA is TGTGCCAGCTCAGTCGCCCTCACTAGCGGGAGAGACAATGAGCAGTTCTTC.

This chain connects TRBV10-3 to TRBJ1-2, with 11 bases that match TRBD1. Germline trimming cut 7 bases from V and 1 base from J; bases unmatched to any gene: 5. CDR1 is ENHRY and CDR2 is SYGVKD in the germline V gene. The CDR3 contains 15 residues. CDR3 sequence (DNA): TGTGCCATCACAAGGGGGACAGGGGGTAACTATGGCTACACCTTC. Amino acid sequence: CAITRGTGGNYGYTF.

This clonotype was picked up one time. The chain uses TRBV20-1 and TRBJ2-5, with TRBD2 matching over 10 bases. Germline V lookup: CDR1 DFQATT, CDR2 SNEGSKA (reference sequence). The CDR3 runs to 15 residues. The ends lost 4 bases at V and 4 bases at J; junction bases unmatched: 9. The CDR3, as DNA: TGCAGTGCTAAGGTTCTAGCGGGAGTCCGAGAGACCCAGTACTTC. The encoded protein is CSAKVLAGVRETQYF.

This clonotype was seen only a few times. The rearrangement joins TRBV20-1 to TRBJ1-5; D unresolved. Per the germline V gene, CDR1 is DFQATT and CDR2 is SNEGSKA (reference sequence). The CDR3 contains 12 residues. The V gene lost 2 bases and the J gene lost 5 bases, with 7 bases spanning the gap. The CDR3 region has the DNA TGCAGTGCTAGATCCATGGATCAGCCCCAGCATTTT. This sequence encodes CSARSMDQPQHF.

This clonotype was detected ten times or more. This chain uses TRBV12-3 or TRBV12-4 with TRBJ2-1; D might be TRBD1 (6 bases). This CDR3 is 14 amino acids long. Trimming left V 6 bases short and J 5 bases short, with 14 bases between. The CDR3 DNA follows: TGTGCCAGCAGCAAGAGCGGACAGAACAATGAGCAGTTCTTC. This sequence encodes CASSKSGQNNEQFF.

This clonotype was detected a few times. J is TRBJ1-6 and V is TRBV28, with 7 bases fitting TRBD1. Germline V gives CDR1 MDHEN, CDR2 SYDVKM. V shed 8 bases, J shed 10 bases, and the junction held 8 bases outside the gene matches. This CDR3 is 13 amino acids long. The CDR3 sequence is CASQGQLISPLHF. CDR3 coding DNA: TGTGCCAGCCAGGGACAGTTAATCTCACCCCTCCACTTT.

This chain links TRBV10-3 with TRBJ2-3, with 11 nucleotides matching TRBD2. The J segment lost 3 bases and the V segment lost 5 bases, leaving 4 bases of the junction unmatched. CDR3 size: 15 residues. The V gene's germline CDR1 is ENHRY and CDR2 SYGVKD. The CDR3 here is CAISTGTSGTDTQYF. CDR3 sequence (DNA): TGTGCCATCAGTACCGGGACTAGCGGAACAGATACGCAGTATTTT.

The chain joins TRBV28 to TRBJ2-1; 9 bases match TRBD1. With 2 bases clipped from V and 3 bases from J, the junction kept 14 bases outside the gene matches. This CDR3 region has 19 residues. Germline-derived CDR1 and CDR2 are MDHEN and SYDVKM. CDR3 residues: CASSLKAGGQGPLYNEQFF. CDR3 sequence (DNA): TGTGCCAGCAGTTTAAAGGCAGGGGGACAGGGCCCGCTCTACAATGAGCAGTTCTTC.

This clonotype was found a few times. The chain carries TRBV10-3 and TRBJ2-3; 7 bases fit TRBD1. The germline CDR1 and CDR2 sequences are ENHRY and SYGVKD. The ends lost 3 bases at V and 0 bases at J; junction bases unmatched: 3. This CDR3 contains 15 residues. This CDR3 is CAISEGTVSTDTQYF. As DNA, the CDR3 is TGTGCCATCAGTGAAGGGACAGTGAGCACAGATACGCAGTATTTT.

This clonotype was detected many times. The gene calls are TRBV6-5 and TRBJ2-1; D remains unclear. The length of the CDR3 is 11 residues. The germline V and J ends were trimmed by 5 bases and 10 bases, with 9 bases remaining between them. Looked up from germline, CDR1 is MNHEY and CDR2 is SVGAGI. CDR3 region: CASSNWEEQFF. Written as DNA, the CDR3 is TGTGCCAGCAGTAACTGGGAAGAGCAGTTCTTC.

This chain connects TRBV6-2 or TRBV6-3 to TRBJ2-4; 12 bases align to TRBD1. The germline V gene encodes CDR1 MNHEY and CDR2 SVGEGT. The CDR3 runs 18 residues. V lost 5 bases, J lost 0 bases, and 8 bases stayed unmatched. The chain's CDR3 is CASSKGQGATLAKNIQYF. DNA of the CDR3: TGTGCCAGCAGTAAGGGACAGGGGGCAACTCTAGCCAAAAACATTCAGTACTTC.